Below, 26 T cell receptor beta chains from the same sample are listed, as sequenced in a study of T cell repertoires in cytomegalovirus infection. TCRdb processed the reads anew with MiXCR; each CDR3 protein has one entry. The sample has 350,000 to 550,000 distinct CDR3 sequences, 31% seen once. Material: PBMCs. The receptors here all came from a human donor in good health (CMV status not recorded). Some clones in this sample may be carry-over from other donors' samples.

The chain joins TRBV6-5 to TRBJ1-1; unclear D gene. This CDR3 is 16 amino acids long. V was trimmed by 8 bases and J by 1 base, leaving 20 bases between them. CDR1 and CDR2 (germline): MNHEY, SVGAGI. The CDR3 region is CASRGRAVGSNTEAFF. CDR3 bases: TGTGCCAGCCGTGGGAGGGCAGTTGGATCGAACACTGAAGCTTTCTTT.

This clonotype was counted only a few times. CDR3 region: CSAREGRGETQYF. CDR3 DNA sequence: TGCAGTGCTAGAGAGGGAAGAGGGGAGACCCAGTACTTC. The chain recombines TRBV20-1 with TRBJ2-5; maybe TRBD2 (5 bases). The CDR3 totals 13 residues. The V end was cut by 0 bases, the J end by 5 bases, with 10 bases between. Germline assignment: CDR1 DFQATT and CDR2 SNEGSKA (reference sequence).

J is TRBJ1-1 and V is TRBV7-8; 8 positions match TRBD1. Germline V gives CDR1 SGHVS, CDR2 FQNEAQ. The trim removed 5 bases at V and 4 bases at J, leaving 9 bases unmatched. The CDR3 consists of 15 residues. This CDR3 reads CASSPLDREGTEAFF. The CDR3 DNA sequence: TGTGCCAGCAGCCCCCTGGACAGGGAGGGCACTGAAGCTTTCTTT.

This clonotype appeared a few times. The genes are TRBV6-6 and TRBJ2-1; the D call may be TRBD1 or TRBD2 (5 bases each). The CDR3 covers 15 residues. The V end was cut by 2 bases, the J end by 0 bases, with 8 bases between. From germline, CDR1 is MNHNY and CDR2 SVGAGI (reference sequence). DNA for the CDR3: TGTGCCAGCAGTTACGAGGGGAGCTCCTACAATGAGCAGTTCTTC. Protein product: CASSYEGSSYNEQFF.

This clonotype was seen many times. The gene calls are TRBV7-2 and TRBJ1-5; TRBD1 matches 8 bases. The CDR3 sequence is 16 residues long. V lost 4 bases, J lost 1 base, and 6 bases stayed unmatched. CDR1 is SGHTA, CDR2 FQGNSA, per germline. CDR3 residues: CASSSGNRGSNQPQHF. In DNA, the CDR3 is TGTGCCAGCAGCTCGGGAAACAGGGGGAGCAATCAGCCCCAGCATTTT.

This clonotype has only a few counts. This chain connects TRBV12-3 or TRBV12-4 to TRBJ2-7; D is possibly TRBD2 (6 bases). The CDR3 is 15 residues long. Trimming took off 3 bases at V and 3 bases at J, with 15 bases between the two ends. The CDR3: CASSFGDSSLYEQYF. The DNA for the CDR3 is TGTGCCAGCAGTTTTGGGGACTCCTCGCTCTACGAGCAGTACTTC.

The rearrangement joins TRBV29-1 to TRBJ1-5, with D hard to call. The CDR3 runs 16 residues. Between the trimmed V and J ends, which lost 0 bases and 0 bases, there was a span of 12 bases. Germline V lookup: CDR1 SQVTM, CDR2 ANQGSEA. CDR3 DNA: TGCAGCGTTGAAGATCTTCCACTGTGTAGCAATCAGCCCCAGCATTTT. Its protein is CSVEDLPLCSNQPQHF.

This clonotype was recorded a few times. This chain links TRBV13 with TRBJ2-2; D unclear. Germline CDR1 and CDR2: PRHDT and FYEKMQ (reference sequence). This CDR3 comprises 20 residues. V was shortened by 4 bases and J by 0 bases, with 24 bases between the two germline ends. The CDR3 DNA is TGTGCCAGCAGCTCAGTTGCTGGGCGAGGTTTTTATCCGAACACCGGGGAGCTGTTTTTT. Translation: CASSSVAGRGFYPNTGELFF.

The J gene is TRBJ2-7, the V gene TRBV4-2, with 10 bases aligning to TRBD1. Germline lookup yields CDR1 LGHNA and CDR2 YNFKEQ. The V segment lost 4 bases and the J segment 6 bases; nucleotides outside the gene matches: 9. The CDR3 is 15 amino acids. The CDR3 sequence: CASSRKSDRGLEQYF. CDR3 sequence (DNA): TGTGCCAGCAGCCGCAAATCCGACAGGGGGCTCGAGCAGTACTTC.

This clonotype was observed many times. The chain combines TRBV7-6 with TRBJ1-2; TRBD1 aligns across 10 bases. The ends lost 5 bases at V and 5 bases at J; junction bases unmatched: 11. CDR1 is SGHVS, CDR2 FNYEAQ, per germline. The CDR3 spans 16 residues. The CDR3 is CASSPSAGTGDYGYTF. DNA for the CDR3: TGTGCCAGCAGCCCGTCTGCCGGGACAGGGGATTATGGCTACACCTTC. The full variable domain, in which reference TRBV7-6 and TRBJ1-2 provide the parts outside the CDR3, is GAGVSQSPRYKVTKRGQDVALRCDPISGHVSLYWYRQALGQGPEFLTYFNYEAQQDKSGLPNDRFSAERPEGSISTLTIQRTEQRDSAMYRCASSPSAGTGDYGYTFGSGTRLTVV.

The sample holds a few counts of this clonotype. This sequence joins TRBV24-1 and TRBJ2-3, with 7 positions matching TRBD1. Germline V gene lookup returns CDR1 KGHDR and CDR2 SFDVKD. The CDR3 has 15 amino acids. V gave up 4 bases and J gave up 0 bases; unmatched junction bases: 3. Here the CDR3 reads CATSDPTGSTDTQYF. For the CDR3, the DNA is TGTGCCACCAGTGACCCGACAGGGAGCACAGATACGCAGTATTTT.

The chain employs TRBV27 and TRBJ2-7, with TRBD1 matching over 8 bases. Germline-derived CDR1 and CDR2 are MNHEY and SMNVEV (reference sequence). Unmatched junction bases numbered 8, after V lost 5 bases and J lost 2 bases. This CDR3 has 15 residues. CDR3 sequence: CASSARQGTAYEQYF. The CDR3 DNA is TGTGCCAGCAGTGCGCGACAGGGGACCGCCTACGAGCAGTACTTC.

The chain combines TRBV5-1 with TRBJ1-5; the D is unclear. Germline CDR1 reads SGHRS; CDR2 reads YFSETQ. This CDR3 is built from 15 residues. Trimming stripped 0 bases from V and 3 bases from J, with 10 bases between. The CDR3 bases are TGCGCCAGCAGCTTGGTTGGTGGAAACAATCAGCCCCAGCATTTT. This encodes CASSLVGGNNQPQHF.

The chain joins TRBV7-8 to TRBJ1-1; the D gene is possibly TRBD1 (5 bases). Germline V gives CDR1 SGHVS, CDR2 FQNEAQ. V gave up 4 bases and J gave up 0 bases, with 12 bases separating them. The CDR3 totals 15 residues. The CDR3 DNA reads TGTGCCAGCAGCTCAGACAGATTTATGAACACTGAAGCTTTCTTT. It specifies CASSSDRFMNTEAFF.

This clonotype was seen a handful of times. This chain joins TRBV10-3 and TRBJ2-1, with TRBD2 matching over 10 bases. Germline values: CDR1 ENHRY, CDR2 SYGVKD. After removal of 7 bases from V and 7 bases from J, the junction contained 13 bases not matched to a gene. The CDR3 is 16 amino acids. The CDR3 DNA is TGTGCCATCACTTCCCCCGTGATTAGCGGGGGGAATGAGCAGTTCTTC. The encoded protein is CAITSPVISGGNEQFF.

To note about this clonotype: The missing conserved phenylalanine or tryptophan at the end of this CDR3 makes a read error likely. The chain recombines TRBV6-6 with TRBJ2-7; 9 bases agree with TRBD2. Germline V CDR1 and CDR2: MNHNY, SVGAGI (reference sequence). V lost 0 bases, J lost 2 bases, and 2 bases stayed unmatched. The CDR3 is made up of 15 amino acids. CDR3 coding DNA: TGTGCCAGCAGTTACTCCGCTAGCGGGGCCTACGAGCAGTACTTG. It translates to CASSYSASGAYEQYL.

This clonotype occurred a few times. This chain connects TRBV11-2 to TRBJ1-5, with D possibly being TRBD1 (5 bases). V was cut by 4 bases and J by 0 bases, with 22 bases left in between. This CDR3 contains 19 residues. Germline-derived CDR1 and CDR2 are SGHAT and FQNNGV. Here the CDR3 DNA reads TGTGCCAGCAGCTCCACCGGCGCTCTGGGGCCTTATAGCAATCAGCCCCAGCATTTT. It codes for CASSSTGALGPYSNQPQHF.

Worth noting for this clonotype: Being one base from a much bigger clone, this may be a read error. This CDR3 is missing its conserved last phenylalanine or tryptophan, likely due to a read error. This chain uses TRBV7-6 with TRBJ2-3; 8 nucleotides agree with TRBD2. Trimming cost V 5 bases and J 1 base; bases outside gene matches: 5. The CDR3 is made up of 15 amino acids. CDR1 is SGHVS, CDR2 FNYEAQ, per germline. As DNA, the CDR3 is TGTGCCAGCAGCCAGGGACTAGGGGGCACAGATACGCAGTATTGT. Its protein product is CASSQGLGGTDTQYC.

In regard to this clonotype: At one of its ends the junction is not consistent with the germline gene, which may arise from a read error. The rearrangement uses TRBV11-2 and TRBJ2-7, with D unclear. CDR3 size: 12 residues. The germline V gene encodes CDR1 SGHAT and CDR2 FQNNGV. The DNA of the CDR3 is TGTGCCAGCAGCTCCGGATACTACGAGCAGTGCTTC. Protein product: CASSSGYYEQCF.

This clonotype was detected once. One end of the junction fails to match germline, which may point to a read error. The chain recombines TRBV12-3 or TRBV12-4 with TRBJ2-1; no definite D call. This CDR3 contains 14 residues. The CDR3 sequence: CASSPDLSYKEQFF. CDR3 DNA sequence: TGTGCCAGCAGTCCCGACTTAAGCTACAAGGAGCAGTTCTTC.

This clonotype was observed a handful of times. This rearrangement joins TRBV6-5 to TRBJ1-2; D ambiguous. Trimming removed 2 bases from V and 8 bases from J, with 12 bases in between. Germline loops: CDR1 MNHEY, CDR2 SVGAGI. This CDR3 is built from 13 residues. For the CDR3, the DNA is TGTGCCAGCAGTTACGGGGAGGTGAGCGGCTACACCTTC. It codes for CASSYGEVSGYTF.

This clonotype showed up just once. Just one base apart from a much larger clone, this may be a read error. This chain connects TRBV6-5 to TRBJ2-3; D gene uncertain. The CDR3 sequence is 14 residues long. Trimming left V 1 base short and J 0 bases short, with 5 bases between. Per germline, CDR1 MNHEY and CDR2 SVGAGI. The CDR3 region has the DNA TGTGCCAGCAGTTACTTCCAGAGCACAGATACGCAGTATTTT. This translates into CASSYFQSTDTQYF.

In its sample, this clonotype was seen many times. The chain joins TRBV7-2 to TRBJ2-1, with 10 bases matching TRBD1. The germline V gene encodes CDR1 SGHTA and CDR2 FQGNSA. V lost 5 bases, J lost 7 bases, and 5 bases stayed unmatched. The CDR3 has 14 amino acids. The CDR3 loop is CASSPRTGGNEQFF. CDR3 nucleotides: TGTGCCAGCAGCCCCCGGACAGGGGGTAATGAGCAGTTCTTC.

In this sample, this clonotype turned up a few times. The chain joins TRBV7-8 to TRBJ2-7; 9 nucleotides line up with TRBD1. This CDR3 is 15 amino acids long. Looked up from germline, CDR1 is SGHVS and CDR2 is FQNEAQ. Trimming at V came to 5 bases and at J to 1 base, leaving 6 bases not matched to a gene. The CDR3 sequence: CASSPGDRVSYEQYF. The CDR3 DNA follows: TGTGCCAGCAGCCCGGGGGACAGGGTTTCCTACGAGCAGTACTTC.

This clonotype was detected many times. The chain couples TRBV12-3 or TRBV12-4 to TRBJ2-7; D possibly uses TRBD1 or TRBD2 (5 bases each). V was cut by 7 bases and J by 1 base, with 14 bases left in between. This CDR3 has 14 amino acids. CDR3: CASTPGDGSYEQYF. The DNA for the CDR3 is TGTGCCAGCACCCCCGGGGACGGATCCTACGAGCAGTACTTC.

This chain connects TRBV18 to TRBJ1-6; D gene uncertain. The CDR3 length is 15 residues. V lost 5 bases to trimming and J lost 5 bases, with 13 bases between them. The germline V gene has CDR1 KGHSH and CDR2 LQKENI. CDR3 in DNA: TGTGCCAGCTCAGGGCGGCAGACTGATAATTCACCCCTCCACTTT. This sequence encodes CASSGRQTDNSPLHF.